The next 11 T cell receptor beta chains were all read from a single sample in a study of memory CD4+ T cells and cytomegalovirus serostatus. TCRdb keeps only in-frame clones here, not all; method: immunoSEQ multiplex PCR. The table records tens of thousands of clones, roughly 82% of them present only once. Single viable CD3+CD4+CD8-CD45RO+ cells were sorted as the memory CD4+ T cells. The sample consisted of memory CD4+ T cells from blood. The receptors stem from an adult in good health and CMV-seronegative.

The chain couples TRBV18 to TRBJ1-1; a possible D gene is TRBD1 (6 bases). The V gene's germline CDR1 is KGHSH and CDR2 LQKENI. The CDR3 extends over 13 amino acids. V was pared by 5 bases and J by 7 bases, with 14 bases between. The CDR3 here is CASSSTGQGEAFF. The CDR3, as DNA: TGTGCCAGCTCATCAACAGGGCAGGGTGAAGCTTTCTTT.

The chain recombines TRBV19 with TRBJ2-5; no clear D gene. CDR3 size: 13 residues. The germline V and J ends were trimmed by 5 bases and 1 base, with 8 bases remaining between them. Per the germline V gene, CDR1 is LNHDA and CDR2 is SQIVND (reference sequence). The CDR3 DNA reads as TGTGCCAGTAGTTTTCCGAGCCAAGAGACCCAGTACTTC. It specifies CASSFPSQETQYF.

This rearrangement joins TRBV20-1 to TRBJ2-1; tentatively, D is TRBD1 (5 bases). The CDR3 is made up of 11 amino acids. V was cut by 6 bases and J by 7 bases, with 10 bases left in between. Germline assignment: CDR1 DFQATT and CDR2 SNEGSKA (reference sequence). The CDR3 sequence: CSAVRANEQFF. Here the CDR3 DNA reads TGCAGTGCCGTCAGGGCAAATGAGCAGTTCTTC.

The CDR3 DNA sequence: TGTGCCAGCAGTGAACGGGATTTCGGGAACAATGAGCAGTTCTTC. Its protein product is CASSERDFGNNEQFF. The rearrangement links TRBV2 to TRBJ2-1, with D tentatively TRBD2 (5 bases). Germline V gene data show CDR1 as SNHLY and CDR2 as FYNNEI. Trimming left V 2 bases short and J 5 bases short, with 13 bases between. The CDR3 spans 15 residues.

The chain couples TRBV21-1 to TRBJ2-1; the D call in the table, TRBD2, was not verified against the DNA. TRBV21-1 is noted as a pseudogene. This CDR3 has 15 amino acids. The CDR3 reads CASSNTSGGRDEQFF. DNA for the CDR3: TGTGCCAGCAGCAATACTAGCGGGGGGCGGGATGAGCAGTTCTTC.

J is TRBJ2-5 and V is TRBV2, with 9 nucleotides matching TRBD2. V lost 6 bases and J lost 5; bases outside the gene matches: 7. The CDR3 loop spans 14 amino acids. Germline-derived CDR1 and CDR2 are SNHLY and FYNNEI. The DNA for the CDR3 is TGTGCCAGCAGCAGGGGACTAGCAGGGGAGACCCAGTACTTC. Translating it yields CASSRGLAGETQYF.

The table lists this clone with a few counts. This chain uses TRBV7-2 with TRBJ1-5; 7 bases agree with TRBD1. The CDR3 extends over 15 amino acids. CDR1 and CDR2 (germline): SGHTA, FQGNSA. Losses at the gene ends were 1 base for V and 4 bases for J; bases not matched to a gene: 4. The CDR3 sequence: CASSLVRGTNQPQHF. CDR3 coding DNA: TGTGCCAGCAGCTTAGTCAGGGGGACAAATCAGCCCCAGCATTTT. The full variable domain, rest sourced from reference TRBV7-2 and TRBJ1-5, is GAGVSQSPSNKVTEKGKDVELRCDPISGHTALYWYRQSLGQGLEFLIYFQGNSAPDKSGLPSDRFSAERTGGSVSTLTIQRTQQEDSAVYLCASSLVRGTNQPQHFGDGTRLSIL.

This rearrangement joins TRBV6-1 to TRBJ2-7; 7 nucleotides match TRBD2. Losses at the gene ends were 8 bases for V and 6 bases for J; bases not matched to a gene: 10. This CDR3 region has 13 residues. The germline V gene has CDR1 MNHNS and CDR2 SASEGT. CDR3 DNA: TGTGCCAGCGGCCGGGGGGTGGAAGTCGAGCAGTACTTC. Encoded protein: CASGRGVEVEQYF.

The chain has TRBV10-3 and TRBJ1-1, with TRBD1 identical over 10 bases. The junction had 9 bases not matched to a gene; V was cut back by 10 bases and J by 7 bases. The CDR3 contains 13 residues. From germline, CDR1 is ENHRY and CDR2 SYGVKD. CDR3 loop: CATRTGGSDEAFF. For the CDR3, the DNA is TGTGCCACCAGGACAGGGGGTTCCGATGAAGCTTTCTTT.

J is TRBJ2-2 and V is TRBV9; a possible D gene is TRBD2 (5 bases). Germline V gene lookup returns CDR1 SGDLS and CDR2 YYNGEE. Trimming took 0 bases from V and 8 from J, leaving 14 bases between them. The CDR3 has 15 residues. CDR3 sequence reads: CASSVDSARRGELFF. CDR3 DNA: TGTGCCAGCAGCGTAGATAGCGCCCGGAGGGGGGAGCTGTTTTTT.

This chain connects TRBV28 to TRBJ1-2; TRBD1 aligns across 8 bases. Germline lookup yields CDR1 MDHEN and CDR2 SYDVKM. Losses at the gene ends were 8 bases for V and 1 base for J; bases not matched to a gene: 15. This CDR3 contains 17 residues. This CDR3 is CASQKLDRDYLNYGYTF. The CDR3 coding sequence is TGTGCCAGCCAAAAGTTGGACAGGGATTATCTTAACTATGGCTACACCTTC.